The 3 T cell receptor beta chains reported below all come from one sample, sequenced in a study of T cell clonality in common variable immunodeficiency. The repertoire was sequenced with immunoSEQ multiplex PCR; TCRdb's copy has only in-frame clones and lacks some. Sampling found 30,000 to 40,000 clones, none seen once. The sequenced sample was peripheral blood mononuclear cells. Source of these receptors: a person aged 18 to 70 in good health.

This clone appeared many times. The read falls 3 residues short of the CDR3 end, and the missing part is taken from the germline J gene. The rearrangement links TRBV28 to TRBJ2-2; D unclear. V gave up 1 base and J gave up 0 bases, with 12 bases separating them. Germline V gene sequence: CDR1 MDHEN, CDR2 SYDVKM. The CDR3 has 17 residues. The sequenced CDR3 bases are TGTGCCAGCAGTTTATTGGCGGCAGTCGCGAACACCGGGGAG. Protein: CASSLLAAVANTGE. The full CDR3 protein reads CASSLLAAVANTGELFF.

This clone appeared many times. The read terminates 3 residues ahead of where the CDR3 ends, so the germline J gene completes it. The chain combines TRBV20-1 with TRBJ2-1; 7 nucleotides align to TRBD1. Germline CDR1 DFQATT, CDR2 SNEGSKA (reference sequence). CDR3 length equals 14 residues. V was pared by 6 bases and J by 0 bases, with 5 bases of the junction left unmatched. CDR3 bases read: TGCAGTGCCCCCCGGGACAGCTCCTACAATGAG. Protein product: CSAPRDSSYNE. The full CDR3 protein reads CSAPRDSSYNEQFF.

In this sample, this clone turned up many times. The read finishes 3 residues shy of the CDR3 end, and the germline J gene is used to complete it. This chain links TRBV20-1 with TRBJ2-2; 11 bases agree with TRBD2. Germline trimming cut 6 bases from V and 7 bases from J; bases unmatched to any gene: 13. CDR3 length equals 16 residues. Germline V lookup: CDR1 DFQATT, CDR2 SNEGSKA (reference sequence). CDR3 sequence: CSAPPHLAGGVGELFF. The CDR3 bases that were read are TGCAGTGCCCCTCCCCACCTAGCGGGAGGCGTCGGGGAG.